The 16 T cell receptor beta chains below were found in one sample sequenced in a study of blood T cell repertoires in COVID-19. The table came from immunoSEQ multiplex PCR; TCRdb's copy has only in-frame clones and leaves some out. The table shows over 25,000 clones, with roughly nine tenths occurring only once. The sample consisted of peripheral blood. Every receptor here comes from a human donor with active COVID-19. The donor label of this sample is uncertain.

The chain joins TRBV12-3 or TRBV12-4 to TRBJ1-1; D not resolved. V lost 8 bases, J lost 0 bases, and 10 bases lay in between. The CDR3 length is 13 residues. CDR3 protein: CASGKAMNTEAFF. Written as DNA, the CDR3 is TGTGCCAGCGGAAAAGCGATGAACACTGAAGCTTTCTTT.

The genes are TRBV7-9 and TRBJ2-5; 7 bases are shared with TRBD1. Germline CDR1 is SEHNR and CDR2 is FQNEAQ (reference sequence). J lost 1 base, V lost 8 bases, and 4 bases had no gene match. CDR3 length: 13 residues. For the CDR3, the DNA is TGTGCCAGCCAACAGGGGCTCCAAGAGACCCAGTACTTC. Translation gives CASQQGLQETQYF.

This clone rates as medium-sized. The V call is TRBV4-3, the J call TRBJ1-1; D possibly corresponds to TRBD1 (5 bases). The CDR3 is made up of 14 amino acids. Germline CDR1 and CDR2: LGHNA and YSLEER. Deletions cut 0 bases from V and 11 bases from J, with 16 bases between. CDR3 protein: CASSQDQGRSWAFF. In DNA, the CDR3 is TGCGCCAGCAGCCAAGATCAGGGCCGCTCCTGGGCTTTCTTT.

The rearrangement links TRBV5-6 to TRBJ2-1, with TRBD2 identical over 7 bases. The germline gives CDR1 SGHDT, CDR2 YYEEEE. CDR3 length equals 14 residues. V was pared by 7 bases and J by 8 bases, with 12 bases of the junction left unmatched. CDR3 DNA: TGTGCCAGCTGGGACGGTAGCGGGTCATATGAGCAGTTCTTC. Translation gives CASWDGSGSYEQFF.

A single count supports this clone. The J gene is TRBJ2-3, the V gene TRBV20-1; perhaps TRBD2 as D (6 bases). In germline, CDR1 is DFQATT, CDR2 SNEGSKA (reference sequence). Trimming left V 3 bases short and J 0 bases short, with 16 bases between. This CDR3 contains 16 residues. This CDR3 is CSASSRRDDSTDTQYF. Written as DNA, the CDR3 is TGCAGTGCTAGTTCTCGGCGGGACGATAGCACAGATACGCAGTATTTT.

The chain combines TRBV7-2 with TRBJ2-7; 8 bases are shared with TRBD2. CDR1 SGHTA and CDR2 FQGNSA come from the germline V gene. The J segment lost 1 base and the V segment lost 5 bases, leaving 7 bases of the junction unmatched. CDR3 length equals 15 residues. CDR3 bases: TGTGCCAGCAGCCTGGCCAGCGGGAGTTCCTACGAGCAGTACTTC. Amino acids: CASSLASGSSYEQYF.

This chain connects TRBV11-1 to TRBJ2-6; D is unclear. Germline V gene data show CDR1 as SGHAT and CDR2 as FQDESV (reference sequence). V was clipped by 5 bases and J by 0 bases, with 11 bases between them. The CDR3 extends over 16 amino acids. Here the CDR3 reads CASSIITASGANVLTF. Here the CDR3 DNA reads TGTGCCAGCAGCATCATTACAGCCTCTGGGGCCAACGTCCTGACTTTC.

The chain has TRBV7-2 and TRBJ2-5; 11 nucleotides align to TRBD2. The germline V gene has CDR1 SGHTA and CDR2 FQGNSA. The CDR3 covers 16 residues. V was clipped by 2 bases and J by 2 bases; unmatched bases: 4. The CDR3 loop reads CASSLTGLAVQETQYF. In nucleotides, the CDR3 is TGTGCCAGCAGCTTAACGGGACTAGCGGTTCAAGAGACCCAGTACTTC. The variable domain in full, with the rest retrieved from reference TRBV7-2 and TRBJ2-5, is GAGVSQSPSNKVTEKGKDVELRCDPISGHTALYWYRQSLGQGLEFLIYFQGNSAPDKSGLPSDRFSAERTGGSVSTLTIQRTQQEDSAVYLCASSLTGLAVQETQYFGPGTRLLVL.

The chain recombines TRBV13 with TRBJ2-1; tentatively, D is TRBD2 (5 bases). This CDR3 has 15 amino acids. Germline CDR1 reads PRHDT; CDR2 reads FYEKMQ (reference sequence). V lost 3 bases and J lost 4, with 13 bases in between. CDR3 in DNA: TGTGCCAGCAGCTTTAAAGGGAGTGGGTACAATGAGCAGTTCTTC. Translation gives CASSFKGSGYNEQFF.

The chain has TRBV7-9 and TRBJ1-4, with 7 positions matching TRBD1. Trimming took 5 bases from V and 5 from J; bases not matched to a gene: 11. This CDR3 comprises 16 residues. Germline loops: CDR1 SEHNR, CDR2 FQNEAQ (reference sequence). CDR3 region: CASSRYRGRANEKLFF. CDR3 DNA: TGTGCCAGCAGCAGGTACAGGGGCAGGGCCAATGAAAAACTGTTTTTT.

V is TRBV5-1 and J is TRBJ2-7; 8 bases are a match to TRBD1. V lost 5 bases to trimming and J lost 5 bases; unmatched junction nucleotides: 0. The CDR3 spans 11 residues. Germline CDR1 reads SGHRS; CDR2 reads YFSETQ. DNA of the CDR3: TGCGCCAGCAGACAGGGGGACGAGCAGTACTTC. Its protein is CASRQGDEQYF.

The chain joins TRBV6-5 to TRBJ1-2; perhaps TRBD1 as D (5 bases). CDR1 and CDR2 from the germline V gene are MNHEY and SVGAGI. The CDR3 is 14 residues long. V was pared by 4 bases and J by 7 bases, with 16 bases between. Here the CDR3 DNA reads TGTGCCAGCAGTTCGTCTTGGGGGGGATCTGGCTACACCTTC. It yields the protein CASSSSWGGSGYTF.

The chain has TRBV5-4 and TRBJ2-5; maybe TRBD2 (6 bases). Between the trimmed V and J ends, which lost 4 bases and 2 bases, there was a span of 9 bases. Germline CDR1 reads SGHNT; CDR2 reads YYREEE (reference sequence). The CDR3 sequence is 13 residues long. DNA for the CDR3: TGTGCCAGCAGCATGGGACTGCAAGAGACCCAGTACTTC. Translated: CASSMGLQETQYF.

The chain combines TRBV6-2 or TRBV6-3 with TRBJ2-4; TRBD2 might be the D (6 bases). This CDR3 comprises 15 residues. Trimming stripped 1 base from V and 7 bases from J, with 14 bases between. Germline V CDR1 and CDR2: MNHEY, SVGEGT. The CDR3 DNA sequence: TGTGCCAGCAGTTACTGGCCCCAACGGGGGAACATTCAGTACTTC. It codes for CASSYWPQRGNIQYF.

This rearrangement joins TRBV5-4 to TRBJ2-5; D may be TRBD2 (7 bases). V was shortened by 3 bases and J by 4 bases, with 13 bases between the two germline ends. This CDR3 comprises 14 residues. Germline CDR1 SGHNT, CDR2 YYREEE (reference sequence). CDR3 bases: TGTGCCAGCAGCTCGCAGGGAGGGGGAGAGACCCAGTACTTC. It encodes CASSSQGGGETQYF.

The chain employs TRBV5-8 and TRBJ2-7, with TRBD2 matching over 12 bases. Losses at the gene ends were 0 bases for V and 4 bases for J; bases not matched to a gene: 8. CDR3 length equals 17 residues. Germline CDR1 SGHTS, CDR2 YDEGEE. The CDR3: CASSLGLAGDRRYEQYF. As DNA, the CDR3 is TGTGCCAGCAGCTTGGGACTAGCGGGGGACCGCAGGTACGAGCAGTACTTC. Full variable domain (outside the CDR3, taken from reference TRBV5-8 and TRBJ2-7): EAGVTQSPTHLIKTRGQQATLRCSPISGHTSVYWYQQALGLGLQFLLWYDEGEERNRGNFPPRFSGRQFPNYSSELNVNALELEDSALYLCASSLGLAGDRRYEQYFGPGTRLTVT.